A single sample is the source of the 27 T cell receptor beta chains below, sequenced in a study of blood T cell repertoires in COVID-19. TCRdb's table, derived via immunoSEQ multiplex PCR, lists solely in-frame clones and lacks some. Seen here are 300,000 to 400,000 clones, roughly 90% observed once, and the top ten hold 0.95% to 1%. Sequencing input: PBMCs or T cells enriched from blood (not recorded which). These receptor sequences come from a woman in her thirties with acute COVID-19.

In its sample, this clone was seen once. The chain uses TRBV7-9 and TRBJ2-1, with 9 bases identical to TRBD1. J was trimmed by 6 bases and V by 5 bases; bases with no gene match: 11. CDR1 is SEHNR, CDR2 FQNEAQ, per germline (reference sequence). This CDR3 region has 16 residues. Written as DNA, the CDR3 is TGTGCCAGCAGCAATAGTAACGGACAGGGGCGCAATGAGCAGTTCTTC. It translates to CASSNSNGQGRNEQFF.

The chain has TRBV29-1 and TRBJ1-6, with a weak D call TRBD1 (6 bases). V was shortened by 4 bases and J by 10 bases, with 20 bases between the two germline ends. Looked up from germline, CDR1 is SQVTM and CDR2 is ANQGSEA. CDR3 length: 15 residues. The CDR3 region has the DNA TGCAGCGTTGGGGGGCAGGACTTGTGGAAATCACCCCTCCACTTT. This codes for CSVGGQDLWKSPLHF.

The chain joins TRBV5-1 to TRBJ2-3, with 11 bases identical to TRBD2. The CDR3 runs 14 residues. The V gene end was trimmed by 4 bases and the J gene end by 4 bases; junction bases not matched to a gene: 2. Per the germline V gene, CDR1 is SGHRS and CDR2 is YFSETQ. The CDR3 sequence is CASSQGLAADTQYF. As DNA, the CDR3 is TGCGCCAGCAGCCAGGGACTAGCGGCAGATACGCAGTATTTT.

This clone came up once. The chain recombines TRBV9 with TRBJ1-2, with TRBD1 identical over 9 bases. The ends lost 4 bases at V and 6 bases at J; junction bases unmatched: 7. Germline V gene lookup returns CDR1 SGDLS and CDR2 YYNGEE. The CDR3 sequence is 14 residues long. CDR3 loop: CASSPRDRVDGYTF. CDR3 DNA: TGTGCCAGCAGCCCCCGGGACAGGGTAGATGGCTACACCTTC.

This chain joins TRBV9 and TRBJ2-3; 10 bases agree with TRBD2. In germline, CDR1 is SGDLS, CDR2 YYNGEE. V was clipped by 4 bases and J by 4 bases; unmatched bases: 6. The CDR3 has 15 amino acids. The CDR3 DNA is TGTGCCAGCAGCCCCGAAGCGGGGGGGGCAGATACGCAGTATTTT. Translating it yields CASSPEAGGADTQYF. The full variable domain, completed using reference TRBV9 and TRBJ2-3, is DSGVTQTPKHLITATGQRVTLRCSPRSGDLSVYWYQQSLDQGLQFLIQYYNGEERAKGNILERFSAQQFPDLHSELNLSSLELGDSALYFCASSPEAGGADTQYFGPGTRLTVL.

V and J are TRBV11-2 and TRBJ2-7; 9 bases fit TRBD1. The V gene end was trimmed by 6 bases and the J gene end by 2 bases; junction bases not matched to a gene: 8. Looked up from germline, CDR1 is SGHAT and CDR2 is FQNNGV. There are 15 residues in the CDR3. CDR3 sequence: CASSFPGQGTYEQYF. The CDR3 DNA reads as TGTGCCAGCAGTTTTCCGGGACAGGGTACCTACGAGCAGTACTTC.

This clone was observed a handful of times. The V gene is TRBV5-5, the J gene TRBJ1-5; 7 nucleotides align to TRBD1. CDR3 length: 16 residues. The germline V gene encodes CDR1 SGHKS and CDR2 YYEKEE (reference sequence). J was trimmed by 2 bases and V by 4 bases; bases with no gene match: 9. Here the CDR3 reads CASSRTTGEGNQPQHF. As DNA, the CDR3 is TGTGCCAGCAGCCGAACAACAGGGGAAGGCAATCAGCCCCAGCATTTT.

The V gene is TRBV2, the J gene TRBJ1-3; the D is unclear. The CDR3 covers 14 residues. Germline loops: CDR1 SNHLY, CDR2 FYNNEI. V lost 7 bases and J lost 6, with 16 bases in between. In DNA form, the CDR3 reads TGTGCCAGCAAGGCGATCGGGTATTTAAACACCATATATTTT. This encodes CASKAIGYLNTIYF.

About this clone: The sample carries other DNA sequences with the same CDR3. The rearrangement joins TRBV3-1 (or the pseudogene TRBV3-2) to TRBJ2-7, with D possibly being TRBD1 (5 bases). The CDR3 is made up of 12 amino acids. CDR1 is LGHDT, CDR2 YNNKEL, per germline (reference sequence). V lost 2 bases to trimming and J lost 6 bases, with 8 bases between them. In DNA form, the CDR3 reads TGTGCCAGCAGCCAAATTAGGGGCGAGCAGTACTTC. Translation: CASSQIRGEQYF.

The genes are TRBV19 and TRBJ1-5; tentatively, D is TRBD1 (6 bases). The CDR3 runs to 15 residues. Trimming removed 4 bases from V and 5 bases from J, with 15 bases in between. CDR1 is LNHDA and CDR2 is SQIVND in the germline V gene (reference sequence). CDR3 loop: CASSTLDSFYQPQHF. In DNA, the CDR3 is TGTGCCAGTAGTACGCTGGACAGTTTCTATCAGCCCCAGCATTTT. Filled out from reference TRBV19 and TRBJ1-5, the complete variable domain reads DGGITQSPKYLFRKEGQNVTLSCEQNLNHDAMYWYRQDPGQGLRLIYYSQIVNDFQKGDIAEGYSVSREKKESFPLTVTSAQKNPTAFYLCASSTLDSFYQPQHFGDGTRLSIL.

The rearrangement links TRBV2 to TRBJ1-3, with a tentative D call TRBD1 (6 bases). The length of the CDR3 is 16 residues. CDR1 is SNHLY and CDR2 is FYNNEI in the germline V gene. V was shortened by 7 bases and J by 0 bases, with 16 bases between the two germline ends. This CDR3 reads CASTSDRSISGNTIYF. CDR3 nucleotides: TGTGCCAGCACCTCAGACAGGTCGATCTCTGGAAACACCATATATTTT.

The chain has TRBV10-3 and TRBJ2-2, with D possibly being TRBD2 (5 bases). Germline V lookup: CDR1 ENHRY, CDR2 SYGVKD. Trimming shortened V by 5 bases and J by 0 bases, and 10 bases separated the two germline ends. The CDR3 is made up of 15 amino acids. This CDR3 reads CAISPWRANTGELFF. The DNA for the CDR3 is TGTGCCATCAGTCCGTGGCGGGCGAACACCGGGGAGCTGTTTTTT.

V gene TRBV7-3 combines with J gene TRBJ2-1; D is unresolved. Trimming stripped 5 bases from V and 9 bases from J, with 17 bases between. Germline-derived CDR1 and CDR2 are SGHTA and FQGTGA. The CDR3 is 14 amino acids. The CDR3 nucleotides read TGTGCCAGCAGCCCGAGTCTTGGGCAAAGTGAGCAGTTCTTC. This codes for CASSPSLGQSEQFF.

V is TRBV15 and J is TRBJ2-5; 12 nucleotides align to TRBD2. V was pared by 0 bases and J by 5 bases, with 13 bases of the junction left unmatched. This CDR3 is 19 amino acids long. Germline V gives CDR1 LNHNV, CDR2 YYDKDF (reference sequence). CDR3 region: CATSREVSLAGGSRETQYF. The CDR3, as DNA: TGTGCCACCAGCAGAGAGGTTTCGCTAGCGGGGGGGAGCCGGGAGACCCAGTACTTC.

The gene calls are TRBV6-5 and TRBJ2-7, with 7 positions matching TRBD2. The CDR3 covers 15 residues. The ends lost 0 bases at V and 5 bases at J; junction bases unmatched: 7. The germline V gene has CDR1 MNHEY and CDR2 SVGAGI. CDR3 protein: CASSYSWGGRNEQYF. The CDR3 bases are TGTGCCAGCAGTTACTCGTGGGGGGGACGGAACGAGCAGTACTTC.

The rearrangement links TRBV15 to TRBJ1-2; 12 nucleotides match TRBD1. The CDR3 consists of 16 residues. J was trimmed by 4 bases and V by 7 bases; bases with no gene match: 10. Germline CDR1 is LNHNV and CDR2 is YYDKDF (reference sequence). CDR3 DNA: TGTGCCACCAAAGGGACAGGGGGCTCTTCTCGCTATGGCTACACCTTC. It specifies CATKGTGGSSRYGYTF.

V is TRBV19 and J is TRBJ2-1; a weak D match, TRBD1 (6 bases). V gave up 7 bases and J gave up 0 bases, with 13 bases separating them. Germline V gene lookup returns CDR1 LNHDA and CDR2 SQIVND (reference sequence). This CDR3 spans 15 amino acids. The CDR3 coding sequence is TGTGCCAGTAACGCAGGGGACATCTCCTACAATGAGCAGTTCTTC. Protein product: CASNAGDISYNEQFF.

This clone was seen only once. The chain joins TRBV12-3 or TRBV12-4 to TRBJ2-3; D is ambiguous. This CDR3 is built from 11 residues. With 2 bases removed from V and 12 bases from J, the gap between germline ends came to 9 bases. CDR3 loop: CASSLQRVQYF. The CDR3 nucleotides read TGTGCCAGCAGTTTACAGCGAGTCCAGTATTTT.

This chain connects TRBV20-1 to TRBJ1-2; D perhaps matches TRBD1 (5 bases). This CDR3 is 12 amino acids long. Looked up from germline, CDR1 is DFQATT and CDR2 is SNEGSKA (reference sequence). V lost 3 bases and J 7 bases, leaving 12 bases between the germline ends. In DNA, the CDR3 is TGCAGTGCTAGTGCCGGGGGGGGTGGCTACACCTTC. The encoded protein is CSASAGGGGYTF.

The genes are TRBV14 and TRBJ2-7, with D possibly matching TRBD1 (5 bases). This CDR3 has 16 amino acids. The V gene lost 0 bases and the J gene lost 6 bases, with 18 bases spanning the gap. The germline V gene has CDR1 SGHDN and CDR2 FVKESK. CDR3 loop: CASSQELGRDMGEQYF. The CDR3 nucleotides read TGTGCCAGCAGCCAAGAATTGGGCAGGGATATGGGCGAGCAGTACTTC. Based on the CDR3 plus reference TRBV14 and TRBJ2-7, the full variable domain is EAGVTQFPSHSVIEKGQTVTLRCDPISGHDNLYWYRRVMGKEIKFLLHFVKESKQDESGMPNNRFLAERTGGTYSTLKVQPAELEDSGVYFCASSQELGRDMGEQYFGPGTRLTVT.

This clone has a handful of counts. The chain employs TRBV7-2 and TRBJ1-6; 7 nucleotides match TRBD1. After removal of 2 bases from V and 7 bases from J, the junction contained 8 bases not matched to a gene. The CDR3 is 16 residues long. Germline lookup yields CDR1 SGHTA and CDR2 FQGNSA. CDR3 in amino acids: CASSLQAGTVNSPLHF. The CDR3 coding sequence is TGTGCCAGCAGCTTACAGGCAGGGACAGTAAATTCACCCCTCCACTTT.

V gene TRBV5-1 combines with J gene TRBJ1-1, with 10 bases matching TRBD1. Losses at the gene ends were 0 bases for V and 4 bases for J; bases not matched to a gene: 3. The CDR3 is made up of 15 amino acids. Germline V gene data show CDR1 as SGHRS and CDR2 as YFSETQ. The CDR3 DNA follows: TGCGCCAGCAGCTTGGGGGACAGGGGAATCACTGAAGCTTTCTTT. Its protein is CASSLGDRGITEAFF.

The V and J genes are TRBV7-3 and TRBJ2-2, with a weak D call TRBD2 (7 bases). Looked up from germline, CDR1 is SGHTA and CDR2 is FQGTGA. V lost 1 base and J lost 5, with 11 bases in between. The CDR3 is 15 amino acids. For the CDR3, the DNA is TGTGCCAGCAGCTTAAACGGGGGGCCAACCGGGGAGCTGTTTTTT. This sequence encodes CASSLNGGPTGELFF.

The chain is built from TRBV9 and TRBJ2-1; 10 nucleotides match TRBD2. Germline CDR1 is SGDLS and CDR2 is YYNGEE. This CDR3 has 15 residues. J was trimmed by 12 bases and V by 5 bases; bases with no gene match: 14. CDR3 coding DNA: TGTGCCAGCAGTGCGAGCGGGGGGGCCTCGGTTGGGCAGTTCTTC. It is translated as CASSASGGASVGQFF.

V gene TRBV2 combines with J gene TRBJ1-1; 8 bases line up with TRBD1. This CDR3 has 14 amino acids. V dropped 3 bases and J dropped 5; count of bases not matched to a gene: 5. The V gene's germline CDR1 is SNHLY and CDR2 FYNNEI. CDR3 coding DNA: TGTGCCAGCAGTGACAGGGGGCGGGAGACTGAAGCTTTCTTT. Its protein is CASSDRGRETEAFF.

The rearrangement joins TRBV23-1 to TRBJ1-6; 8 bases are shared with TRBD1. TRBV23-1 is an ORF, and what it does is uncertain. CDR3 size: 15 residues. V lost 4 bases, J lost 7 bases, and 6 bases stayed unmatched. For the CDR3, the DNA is TGCGCCAGCAGTCTTACAGGGGGAACGAATTCACCCCTCCACTTT. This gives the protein CASSLTGGTNSPLHF.

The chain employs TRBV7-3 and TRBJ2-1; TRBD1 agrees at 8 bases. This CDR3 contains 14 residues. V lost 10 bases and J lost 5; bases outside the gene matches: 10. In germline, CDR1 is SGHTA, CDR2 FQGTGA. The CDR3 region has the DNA TGTGCCACCGCCCAGGGGGCCCTACACAATGAGCAGTTCTTC. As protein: CATAQGALHNEQFF.